This T cell receptor beta chain is drawn from a study of tumor-infiltrating lymphocytes in oesophageal squamous cell carcinoma. TCRdb reanalysed the PCR reads using MiXCR and keeps one entry per CDR3 protein. The data contain 9,500 or so distinct CDR3 sequences, roughly 50% of them singletons. The CDR3 runs 16 residues. V lost 1 base, J lost 5 bases, and 17 bases lay in between. The germline gives CDR1 SEHNR, CDR2 FQNEAQ (reference sequence). This clonotype was counted at least ten times. This sequence joins TRBV7-9 and TRBJ2-5; tentatively, D is TRBD2 (7 bases). Material for sequencing was esophageal tumor tissue. The TCR originated in a female donor with esophageal squamous cell carcinoma. CDR3 protein: CASSLGVGGGRETQYF. CDR3 coding DNA: TGTGCCAGCAGCTTAGGCGTAGGGGGGGGTCGGGAGACCCAGTACTTC. Using reference TRBV7-9 and TRBJ2-5 for the parts outside the CDR3, the full variable domain is DTGVSQNPRHKITKRGQNVTFRCDPISEHNRLYWYRQTLGQGPEFLTYFQNEAQLEKSRLLSDRFSAERPKGSFSTLEIQRTEQGDSAMYLCASSLGVGGGRETQYFGPGTRLLVL.